The T cell receptor beta chain described here comes from a study of T cell changes during pregnancy in multiple sclerosis. The CDR3 contains 15 residues. V dropped 4 bases and J dropped 2; count of bases not matched to a gene: 5. Per the germline V gene, CDR1 is SNHLY and CDR2 is FYNNEI. Data came from immunoSEQ multiplex PCR; TCRdb stores just in-frame clones and leaves some out. Counted here are about 44,000 clones, 80% to 90% occurring once; the ten biggest clones make up about 1.2%. The receptor was derived from a female donor with multiple sclerosis, enrolled in a pregnancy study. The chain has TRBV2 and TRBJ1-5; TRBD1 matches 7 bases. The sample here was CD4+ T cells from peripheral blood mononuclear cells, taken after pregnancy. The CDR3 nucleotides read TGTGCCAGCAGTGGACAGGGAGGCGGCAATCAGCCCCAGCATTTT. Translation: CASSGQGGGNQPQHF.